These 6 T cell receptor beta chains came from one sample sequenced in a study of OX40 agonist ivuxolimab in advanced cancers. Here immunoSEQ multiplex PCR was the method, and the copy in TCRdb shows in-frame clones only, minus some. The table includes fewer than 65,000 clones, roughly 89% detected once. This sample comprised CD4+ or CD8+ T cells sorted from blood, obtained in a trial of the OX40 agonist ivuxolimab. These receptor sequences come from an adult with an advanced solid tumor such as melanoma, head and neck, liver or kidney cancer.

This chain links TRBV5-1 with TRBJ2-1; TRBD2 is a possible D gene (6 bases). Trimming left V 5 bases short and J 0 bases short, with 12 bases between. The germline V gene encodes CDR1 SGHRS and CDR2 YFSETQ. The CDR3 loop spans 15 amino acids. CDR3 DNA sequence: TGCGCCAGCAGTGTAGCGGATAGCTCCTACAATGAGCAGTTCTTC. Its protein product is CASSVADSSYNEQFF. The variable domain in full, with the rest retrieved from reference TRBV5-1 and TRBJ2-1, is KAGVTQTPRYLIKTRGQQVTLSCSPISGHRSVSWYQQTPGQGLQFLFEYFSETQRNKGNFPGRFSGRQFSNSRSEMNVSTLELGDSALYLCASSVADSSYNEQFFGPGTRLTVL.

The chain is built from TRBV7-6 and TRBJ1-5; tentatively, D is TRBD1 (6 bases). From germline, CDR1 is SGHVS and CDR2 FNYEAQ. Trimming left V 5 bases short and J 1 base short, with 15 bases between. The CDR3 extends over 16 amino acids. The CDR3 is CASSLGTPLSNQPQHF. The CDR3, as DNA: TGTGCCAGCAGCCTAGGGACACCCCTCAGCAATCAGCCCCAGCATTTT.

The chain employs TRBV19 and TRBJ2-4; no clear D. CDR1 is LNHDA and CDR2 is SQIVND in the germline V gene (reference sequence). V was cut by 4 bases and J by 4 bases, with 8 bases left in between. The CDR3 sequence is 13 residues long. The CDR3 region has the DNA TGTGCCAGTAGTACCGGCCGTAAAAACATTCAGTACTTC. It specifies CASSTGRKNIQYF.

This chain uses TRBV5-1 with TRBJ2-3; D unresolved. This CDR3 is built from 12 residues. Per the germline V gene, CDR1 is SGHRS and CDR2 is YFSETQ. Trimming removed 0 bases from V and 4 bases from J, with 3 bases in between. The CDR3 loop reads CASSLDADTQYF. CDR3 nucleotides: TGCGCCAGCAGCTTGGACGCAGATACGCAGTATTTT.

CDR3 residues: CASSPQVETEAFF. The CDR3 DNA sequence: TGTGCCAGCAGCCCACAAGTCGAAACTGAAGCTTTCTTT. V usage is TRBV7-9 and J usage is TRBJ1-1; D is unclear. Looked up from germline, CDR1 is SEHNR and CDR2 is FQNEAQ (reference sequence). The CDR3 spans 13 residues. Trimming took 5 bases from V and 5 from J, leaving 12 bases between them.

This rearrangement joins TRBV10-1 to TRBJ2-7, with D possibly TRBD2 on 6 matching bases. This CDR3 has 14 residues. V was trimmed by 4 bases and J by 3 bases, leaving 13 bases between them. Germline assignment: CDR1 WNHNN and CDR2 SYGVQD (reference sequence). Here the CDR3 DNA reads TGCGCCAGCAGTGCTGGTAGCGGATACTACGAGCAGTACTTC. It yields the protein CASSAGSGYYEQYF.